This T cell receptor beta chain is drawn from a study of T cell clonotyping in hematopoietic cell transplantation. In regard to this clone: Its target is unknown.

Profiling relied on immunoSEQ multiplex PCR, and the TCRdb table lists in-frame clones only, not all of them. The sample carries about 29,000 clones, around nine tenths recorded once. Germline CDR1 reads SGHNT; CDR2 reads YENEEA. The junction had 11 bases not matched to a gene; V was cut back by 1 base and J by 6 bases. The CDR3 runs to 17 residues. Notes on the study in general: Broader posttransplant TCR repertoire diversity was predicted by graft donor and pretransplant recipient Inverse Simpson Index values. At the given depth, recipient repertoires were over 95% de novo clonotypes. After transplant, recipient diversity fell while pathologically expanded clonotypes grew through day 180. Without cell sorting, CD4 versus CD8 contributions remain unresolved.

The source was PBMCs, collected 100 days after allogeneic stem cell transplant. The receptor was isolated from a female patient aged 45 to 65 who had an allogeneic stem cell transplant from a related donor, so the T cells may come from the graft donor. Some clones in this sample may be carry-over from other donors' samples. This rearrangement joins TRBV11-3 to TRBJ2-1; 8 bases map to TRBD1. The CDR3 here is CASSLGQGTIEGNEQFF. CDR3 in DNA: TGTGCCAGCAGCTTAGGACAGGGGACCATAGAGGGCAATGAGCAGTTCTTC.